The clone carrying this T cell receptor beta chain has only one observation. The data derive from a study of blood T cell repertoires in COVID-19. The CDR3 is made up of 14 amino acids. V dropped 5 bases and J dropped 0 bases, with 7 bases sitting between them. Germline V lookup: CDR1 SEHNR, CDR2 FQNEAQ (reference sequence). Original analysis: Reference gene primer amplification gave nucleated cell count estimates. The data were produced by immunoSEQ multiplex PCR, yet TCRdb's version contains in-frame clones alone and is incomplete. That table furnishes V, J and clone size, whereas the DNA furnished D and trimming. In the table there are approximately 130,000 clones, about four fifths of which are singletons.

Sequencing was carried out using peripheral blood. The TCR comes from a middle-aged man with active or convalescent COVID-19. J is TRBJ1-4 and V is TRBV7-9, with D possibly matching TRBD1 (5 bases). The CDR3 loop is CASSDRPTNEKLFF. The CDR3 DNA reads as TGTGCCAGCAGCGACAGACCAACTAATGAAAAACTGTTTTTT.